Listed here are 21 T cell receptor beta chains from one sample, sequenced in a study of cytomegalovirus exposure and HLA in healthy donors. PCR involved 60 Vbeta and 13 Jbeta primers. The repertoire was sequenced with immunoSEQ multiplex PCR; TCRdb's copy has only in-frame clones and lacks some. Of some 200,000 clones listed, about three quarters are singletons. The sequenced sample consisted of PBMCs. The receptors stem from a man aged 18 to 29 in good health and CMV-seronegative.

The chain employs TRBV5-1 and TRBJ2-1; TRBD2 matches 9 bases. Germline trimming cut 9 bases from V and 2 bases from J; bases unmatched to any gene: 12. The CDR3 runs 16 residues. Germline CDR1 is SGHRS and CDR2 is YFSETQ. CDR3 protein: CATQISAGGAYNEQFF. DNA of the CDR3: TGCGCCACCCAAATTTCGGCGGGAGGGGCCTACAATGAGCAGTTCTTC.

The V call is TRBV7-6, the J call TRBJ2-1; the match to TRBD1 covers 9 bases. The germline V gene encodes CDR1 SGHVS and CDR2 FNYEAQ. CDR3 length: 16 amino acids. V trimming: 5 bases; J trimming: 7 bases; junction bases outside the gene matches: 12. The CDR3 nucleotides are TGTGCCAGCAGCCCGCGGGACAGGGAGCGGAAAAATGAGCAGTTCTTC. The encoded protein is CASSPRDRERKNEQFF.

As to this clone: Other DNA sequences of this sample code for an identical CDR3. The chain uses TRBV28 and TRBJ1-5; TRBD1 might be the D (6 bases). The CDR3 covers 12 residues. Per germline, CDR1 MDHEN and CDR2 SYDVKM. Trimming stripped 5 bases from V and 6 bases from J, with 8 bases between. The CDR3 spells CASSLRGQPQHF. CDR3 in DNA: TGTGCCAGCAGTCTCAGGGGTCAGCCCCAGCATTTT.

The V call is TRBV4-2, the J call TRBJ2-5, with D tentatively TRBD2 (6 bases). V was shortened by 0 bases and J by 3 bases, with 11 bases between the two germline ends. Germline lookup yields CDR1 LGHNA and CDR2 YNFKEQ. The CDR3 has 15 residues. In DNA form, the CDR3 reads TGTGCCAGCAGCCAAGATAGTAGCGGTGAAGAGACCCAGTACTTC. Residues: CASSQDSSGEETQYF.

This clone showed up just a few times. The rearrangement uses TRBV7-2 and TRBJ2-3; 13 positions match TRBD2. V trimming: 5 bases; J trimming: 5 bases; junction bases outside the gene matches: 13. The CDR3 loop spans 18 amino acids. Germline CDR1 SGHTA, CDR2 FQGNSA. CDR3: CASSPGLAGDPSGDTQYF. The CDR3 DNA reads TGTGCCAGCAGCCCTGGACTAGCGGGAGATCCTTCGGGAGATACGCAGTATTTT.

V usage is TRBV10-3 and J usage is TRBJ1-2; 8 bases are shared with TRBD1. V shed 2 bases, J shed 5 bases, and the junction held 7 bases outside the gene matches. The germline CDR1 and CDR2 sequences are ENHRY and SYGVKD. The CDR3 is 15 residues long. This CDR3 is CAISEGQGQWYGYTF. The CDR3 DNA sequence: TGTGCCATCAGTGAGGGACAGGGTCAATGGTATGGCTACACCTTC.

The rearrangement uses TRBV6-5 and TRBJ1-2; 12 bases line up with TRBD1. The CDR3 loop spans 16 amino acids. Germline V gene sequence: CDR1 MNHEY, CDR2 SVGAGI. The V and J ends lost 4 bases and 5 bases, in that order; junction bases with no gene match: 8. The CDR3 here is CASSSGTGGALYGYTF. The CDR3 DNA reads as TGTGCCAGCAGTTCCGGGACAGGGGGCGCGTTATATGGCTACACCTTC.

The chain has TRBV13 and TRBJ1-3, with D hard to call. The CDR3 has 13 amino acids. CDR1 is PRHDT, CDR2 FYEKMQ, per germline (reference sequence). V was cut by 3 bases and J by 1 base, with 4 bases left in between. The CDR3 DNA reads TGTGCCAGCAGCTTCTTTTCTGGAAACACCATATATTTT. This translates into CASSFFSGNTIYF. The complete variable domain, with remaining parts taken from reference TRBV13 and TRBJ1-3, reads AAGVIQSPRHLIKEKRETATLKCYPIPRHDTVYWYQQGPGQDPQFLISFYEKMQSDKGSIPDRFSAQQFSDYHSELNMSSLELGDSALYFCASSFFSGNTIYFGEGSWLTVV.

CDR3 in amino acids: CASSGRQATNEKLFF. In nucleotides, the CDR3 is TGTGCCAGCAGCGGCCGACAGGCAACTAATGAAAAACTGTTTTTT. The rearrangement uses TRBV7-2 and TRBJ1-4; D possibly corresponds to TRBD1 (6 bases). Per the germline V gene, CDR1 is SGHTA and CDR2 is FQGNSA. The V gene lost 5 bases and the J gene lost 0 bases, with 10 bases spanning the gap. The CDR3 is made up of 15 amino acids.

The V call is TRBV9, the J call TRBJ2-3; D perhaps matches TRBD1 (6 bases). Germline V CDR1 and CDR2: SGDLS, YYNGEE. Trimming took off 4 bases at V and 6 bases at J, with 15 bases between the two ends. This CDR3 has 14 amino acids. CDR3 region: CASSSRDNKDTQYF. CDR3 in DNA: TGTGCCAGCAGCTCTCGGGACAATAAGGATACGCAGTATTTT.

The count of this clone is one. The chain combines TRBV4-3 with TRBJ2-3, with D possibly being TRBD2 (5 bases). Germline V gene sequence: CDR1 LGHNA, CDR2 YSLEER. The CDR3 sequence is 15 residues long. Trimming took 0 bases from V and 4 from J, leaving 11 bases between them. CDR3 protein: CASSQESGFADTQYF. Written as DNA, the CDR3 is TGCGCCAGCAGCCAAGAGAGCGGTTTCGCAGATACGCAGTATTTT.

This clone was seen a single time. The V gene is TRBV5-6, the J gene TRBJ1-5, with TRBD1 matching 7 bases. V dropped 1 base and J dropped 3; count of bases not matched to a gene: 7. There are 16 residues in the CDR3. CDR1 is SGHDT and CDR2 is YYEEEE in the germline V gene. Written as DNA, the CDR3 is TGTGCCAGCAGCTTGAGAGACAGGGCTTTCAATCAGCCCCAGCATTTT. This encodes CASSLRDRAFNQPQHF.

This clone was recorded a few times. This chain links TRBV27 with TRBJ2-7; D call uncertain. CDR1 and CDR2 (germline): MNHEY, SMNVEV (reference sequence). V gave up 6 bases and J gave up 3 bases, with 12 bases separating them. The CDR3 sequence is 13 residues long. CDR3 coding DNA: TGTGCCAGCAGACTAAACGAACGCTACGAGCAGTACTTC. Residues: CASRLNERYEQYF.

The J gene is TRBJ2-3, the V gene TRBV19; 7 nucleotides align to TRBD2. Germline V gives CDR1 LNHDA, CDR2 SQIVND (reference sequence). With V trimmed by 4 bases and J by 4 bases, 8 bases remained unmatched. The CDR3 covers 15 residues. CDR3 DNA: TGTGCCAGTAGTAAACGGGAGGTGGTTCCAGATACGCAGTATTTT. This gives the protein CASSKREVVPDTQYF. Looking up the rest from reference TRBV19 and TRBJ2-3 gives the full variable domain: DGGITQSPKYLFRKEGQNVTLSCEQNLNHDAMYWYRQDPGQGLRLIYYSQIVNDFQKGDIAEGYSVSREKKESFPLTVTSAQKNPTAFYLCASSKREVVPDTQYFGPGTRLTVL.

This chain connects TRBV6-6 to TRBJ2-2; TRBD1 aligns across 11 bases. Germline values: CDR1 MNHNY, CDR2 SVGAGI (reference sequence). This CDR3 has 16 residues. J was trimmed by 4 bases and V by 6 bases; bases with no gene match: 7. CDR3 loop: CASSRGQGALTGELFF. The CDR3 region has the DNA TGTGCCAGCAGCCGCGGACAGGGGGCTCTCACCGGGGAGCTGTTTTTT.

The V and J genes are TRBV6-5 and TRBJ2-5; no firm D call. The V end was cut by 10 bases, the J end by 1 base, with 10 bases between. Germline lookup yields CDR1 MNHEY and CDR2 SVGAGI. The CDR3 is made up of 12 amino acids. The DNA for the CDR3 is TGTGCCACCGCACGGGTCCAAGAGACCCAGTACTTC. Its protein is CATARVQETQYF.

This clone was observed once. For the CDR3, the DNA is TGCGCCAGCAGCCACGATCGATACAACTACGAGCAGTACTTC. Translating gives CASSHDRYNYEQYF. The chain links TRBV4-3 to TRBJ2-7; D gene ambiguous. Trimming cost V 3 bases and J 3 bases, with 12 bases left between them. The CDR3 sequence is 14 residues long. CDR1 and CDR2 from the germline V gene are LGHNA and YSLEER.

V and J are TRBV19 and TRBJ2-7; D perhaps matches TRBD2 (8 bases). CDR1 and CDR2 (germline): LNHDA, SQIVND (reference sequence). V was cut by 4 bases and J by 5 bases, with 15 bases left in between. This CDR3 contains 14 residues. For the CDR3, the DNA is TGTGCCAGTAGTACCCGGGAGGGGGCAAACGAGCAGTACTTC. Residues: CASSTREGANEQYF.

This chain joins TRBV19 and TRBJ1-1, with a tentative D call TRBD1 (5 bases). V lost 1 base and J lost 8, with 11 bases in between. This CDR3 spans 13 amino acids. Germline V gives CDR1 LNHDA, CDR2 SQIVND (reference sequence). The CDR3 coding sequence is TGTGCCAGTAGTATAGCGGGGGACCAAGAAGCTTTCTTT. Translation gives CASSIAGDQEAFF. Combining the CDR3 with reference TRBV19 and TRBJ1-1 gives the whole variable domain DGGITQSPKYLFRKEGQNVTLSCEQNLNHDAMYWYRQDPGQGLRLIYYSQIVNDFQKGDIAEGYSVSREKKESFPLTVTSAQKNPTAFYLCASSIAGDQEAFFGQGTRLTVV.

A few counts support this clone. This chain joins TRBV6-5 and TRBJ2-5; the D call may be TRBD1 or TRBD2 (5 bases each). TRBJ2-7 matches the DNA end more closely, so the J call is doubtful. This CDR3 spans 14 amino acids. CDR1 is MNHEY and CDR2 is SVGAGI in the germline V gene. CDR3 in amino acids: CASSYFNGGYEQYF. The CDR3 DNA reads TGTGCCAGCAGTTACTTCAATGGGGGCTACGAGCAGTACTTC.

This chain links TRBV6-5 with TRBJ1-1; TRBD1 matches at 9 bases. The CDR3 is 15 residues long. The germline V gene encodes CDR1 MNHEY and CDR2 SVGAGI. With 2 bases clipped from V and 6 bases from J, the junction kept 7 bases outside the gene matches. The CDR3 DNA reads TGTGCCAGCAGTTACCCGGACAGGGGATTCGCTGAAGCTTTCTTT. Its translation: CASSYPDRGFAEAFF.